These 20 T cell receptor beta chains share one sample of origin, sequenced in a study of blood T cell repertoires in COVID-19. Only in-frame clones appear in the TCRdb table, and some are missing; sequencing was by immunoSEQ multiplex PCR. The sample lists about 150,000 clones, about 80% occurring once. Material: peripheral blood. These receptor sequences come from a woman between 55 and 75 years old with acute or convalescent COVID-19.

V gene TRBV28 combines with J gene TRBJ1-1; 7 bases agree with TRBD1. Germline trimming cut 3 bases from V and 0 bases from J; bases unmatched to any gene: 7. CDR3 length: 16 amino acids. CDR1 and CDR2 (germline): MDHEN, SYDVKM. The CDR3 loop reads CASSFLDRPMNTEAFF. In nucleotides, the CDR3 is TGTGCCAGCAGTTTCCTGGACAGGCCCATGAACACTGAAGCTTTCTTT.

The chain recombines TRBV9 with TRBJ2-5, with D possibly matching TRBD1 (6 bases). The CDR3 consists of 14 residues. V dropped 4 bases and J dropped 5 bases, with 15 bases sitting between them. The germline V gene encodes CDR1 SGDLS and CDR2 YYNGEE. This chain's CDR3 is CASSPHRVRETQYF. Here the CDR3 DNA reads TGTGCCAGCAGCCCCCACAGGGTCCGGGAGACCCAGTACTTC.

The rearrangement uses TRBV7-9 and TRBJ1-2, with TRBD1 identical over 12 bases. The CDR3 extends over 16 amino acids. Germline lookup yields CDR1 SEHNR and CDR2 FQNEAQ (reference sequence). The V and J ends lost 5 bases and 5 bases, in that order; junction bases with no gene match: 9. CDR3 sequence (DNA): TGTGCCAGCAGCGCCCGGGACAGGGGGCTGGGGTATGGCTACACCTTC. This gives the protein CASSARDRGLGYGYTF. The full variable domain, in which reference TRBV7-9 and TRBJ1-2 provide the parts outside the CDR3, is DTGVSQNPRHKITKRGQNVTFRCDPISEHNRLYWYRQTLGQGPEFLTYFQNEAQLEKSRLLSDRFSAERPKGSFSTLEIQRTEQGDSAMYLCASSARDRGLGYGYTFGSGTRLTVV.

The chain recombines TRBV7-9 with TRBJ1-1; possible D gene TRBD1, 6 bases. The CDR3 runs to 14 residues. Trimming stripped 7 bases from V and 4 bases from J, with 16 bases between. CDR1 is SEHNR, CDR2 FQNEAQ, per germline (reference sequence). CDR3 nucleotide sequence: TGTGCCAGCATGCCCGGCGGGGGCAGCACTGAAGCTTTCTTT. Translated: CASMPGGGSTEAFF.

There are a few counts of this clone. J is TRBJ2-2 and V is TRBV19; 8 bases are a match to TRBD1. CDR1 is LNHDA, CDR2 SQIVND, per germline (reference sequence). With 6 bases clipped from V and 4 bases from J, the junction kept 7 bases outside the gene matches. The CDR3 extends over 15 amino acids. Here the CDR3 DNA reads TGTGCCAGTAGGTGGACAGGGTCGGGCACCGGGGAGCTGTTTTTT. Encoded protein: CASRWTGSGTGELFF.

V usage is TRBV6-6 and J usage is TRBJ1-6, with D possibly being TRBD1 (6 bases). The germline gives CDR1 MNHNY, CDR2 SVGAGI (reference sequence). There are 14 residues in the CDR3. V was clipped by 6 bases and J by 10 bases, with 16 bases between them. The CDR3 DNA follows: TGTGCCAGCAGCCGAGACAGGATGGGGTCACCCCTCCACTTT. Its translation is CASSRDRMGSPLHF.

This clone was found a few times. The chain couples TRBV11-3 to TRBJ1-1, with TRBD1 matching 9 bases. In germline, CDR1 is SGHNT, CDR2 YENEEA. The trim removed 5 bases at V and 1 base at J, leaving 8 bases unmatched. The CDR3 sequence is 16 residues long. The CDR3 sequence: CASSPGQGKENTEAFF. For the CDR3, the DNA is TGTGCCAGCAGCCCGGGACAGGGAAAGGAGAACACTGAAGCTTTCTTT.

The V and J genes are TRBV7-3 and TRBJ2-1, with D perhaps TRBD2 (5 bases). The CDR3 sequence is 15 residues long. Germline V gene data show CDR1 as SGHTA and CDR2 as FQGTGA. Deletions cut 2 bases from V and 3 bases from J, with 11 bases between. CDR3 protein: CASSLQSGIYNEQFF. CDR3 in DNA: TGTGCCAGCAGCTTACAGAGCGGCATCTACAATGAGCAGTTCTTC.

V is TRBV5-1 and J is TRBJ2-2, with D possibly TRBD1 on 7 matching bases. This CDR3 has 16 residues. Germline CDR1 and CDR2: SGHRS and YFSETQ. V lost 4 bases to trimming and J lost 3 bases, with 16 bases between them. The CDR3 protein is CASSPGGTAYTGELFF. The CDR3 coding sequence is TGCGCCAGCAGCCCGGGCGGGACAGCCTACACCGGGGAGCTGTTTTTT. Drawing the rest from reference TRBV5-1 and TRBJ2-2, the complete variable domain is KAGVTQTPRYLIKTRGQQVTLSCSPISGHRSVSWYQQTPGQGLQFLFEYFSETQRNKGNFPGRFSGRQFSNSRSEMNVSTLELGDSALYLCASSPGGTAYTGELFFGEGSRLTVL.

V and J are TRBV3-1 (or the pseudogene TRBV3-2) and TRBJ1-6, with D possibly matching TRBD1 (6 bases). This CDR3 region has 13 residues. The germline CDR1 and CDR2 sequences are LGHDT and YNNKEL (reference sequence). V lost 8 bases and J lost 7, with 12 bases in between. In DNA, the CDR3 is TGTGCCAGCGGCCGACAGGAGAATTCACCCCTCCACTTT. Translation: CASGRQENSPLHF.

V gene TRBV3-1 (or the pseudogene TRBV3-2) combines with J gene TRBJ1-3; 7 nucleotides line up with TRBD1. After removal of 2 bases from V and 2 bases from J, the junction contained 3 bases not matched to a gene. The length of the CDR3 is 15 residues. Germline V gene data show CDR1 as LGHDT and CDR2 as YNNKEL (reference sequence). The CDR3 region has the DNA TGTGCCAGCAGCCAAAACACAGGGGCTGGAAACACCATATATTTT. Translating it yields CASSQNTGAGNTIYF.

This clone has just a few counts. The V and J genes are TRBV30 and TRBJ1-5; 7 bases are a match to TRBD1. J lost 4 bases, V lost 2 bases, and 8 bases had no gene match. This CDR3 spans 15 amino acids. Germline CDR1 GTSNPN, CDR2 SVGIG (reference sequence). As DNA, the CDR3 is TGTGCCTGGAGTTTCCCGGGACAGTTTAATCAGCCCCAGCATTTT. It encodes CAWSFPGQFNQPQHF.

The rearrangement links TRBV29-1 to TRBJ1-2, with 9 bases that match TRBD1. This CDR3 region has 15 residues. Germline CDR1 SQVTM, CDR2 ANQGSEA. V was clipped by 4 bases and J by 4 bases; unmatched bases: 10. CDR3 in amino acids: CSVAGQGVVGYGYTF. The DNA for the CDR3 is TGCAGCGTTGCGGGACAGGGTGTAGTAGGCTATGGCTACACCTTC.

This clone was observed a handful of times. The chain couples TRBV7-2 to TRBJ2-1; 8 positions agree with TRBD2. Per the germline V gene, CDR1 is SGHTA and CDR2 is FQGNSA. With V trimmed by 4 bases and J by 10 bases, 9 bases remained unmatched. This CDR3 is built from 14 residues. The CDR3 sequence: CASSSTSVRGEQFF. In DNA, the CDR3 is TGTGCCAGCAGCTCGACTAGCGTCCGTGGGGAGCAGTTCTTC. Using reference TRBV7-2 and TRBJ2-1 for the parts outside the CDR3, the full variable domain is GAGVSQSPSNKVTEKGKDVELRCDPISGHTALYWYRQSLGQGLEFLIYFQGNSAPDKSGLPSDRFSAERTGGSVSTLTIQRTQQEDSAVYLCASSSTSVRGEQFFGPGTRLTVL.

The V call is TRBV18, the J call TRBJ1-2; D remains unclear. CDR3 length: 10 amino acids. CDR1 and CDR2 from the germline V gene are KGHSH and LQKENI. V dropped 9 bases and J dropped 11 bases, with 13 bases sitting between them. The CDR3 region is CARGACTYTF. The CDR3 bases are TGTGCCAGGGGCGCTTGTACTTACACCTTC.

This clone has a handful of counts. The chain joins TRBV4-1 to TRBJ2-2, with TRBD2 matching over 8 bases. The J segment lost 2 bases and the V segment lost 1 base, leaving 15 bases of the junction unmatched. CDR1 and CDR2 (germline): MGHRA, YSYEKL. This CDR3 comprises 20 residues. The CDR3 protein is CASSQAPGLSGGRNTGELFF. The CDR3 DNA follows: TGCGCCAGCAGCCAAGCCCCGGGACTCAGCGGGGGCCGAAACACCGGGGAGCTGTTTTTT.

V and J are TRBV10-1 and TRBJ2-7; 9 nucleotides line up with TRBD2. Germline trimming cut 0 bases from V and 1 base from J; bases unmatched to any gene: 1. Germline V gene data show CDR1 as WNHNN and CDR2 as SYGVQD (reference sequence). CDR3 length equals 15 residues. CDR3 nucleotides: TGCGCCAGCAGTGAGTCGACTAGCGGTTCCTACGAGCAGTACTTC. Translated, it gives CASSESTSGSYEQYF.

This chain links TRBV6-5 with TRBJ1-5; 9 nucleotides agree with TRBD1. J lost 5 bases, V lost 6 bases, and 2 bases had no gene match. The germline CDR1 and CDR2 sequences are MNHEY and SVGAGI. The CDR3 runs to 13 residues. The CDR3 DNA follows: TGTGCCAGCAGAGACAGGGGGGATCAGCCCCAGCATTTT. This codes for CASRDRGDQPQHF.

V is TRBV7-9 and J is TRBJ2-1, with 7 nucleotides matching TRBD1. Germline V gives CDR1 SEHNR, CDR2 FQNEAQ (reference sequence). The CDR3 has 14 amino acids. Trimming took 4 bases from V and 10 from J; bases not matched to a gene: 10. CDR3 in amino acids: CASSWLTATGEQFF. DNA of the CDR3: TGTGCCAGCAGCTGGCTGACGGCGACAGGGGAGCAGTTCTTC.

The rearrangement joins TRBV9 to TRBJ2-1; the match to TRBD2 covers 13 bases. The length of the CDR3 is 14 residues. The trim removed 0 bases at V and 14 bases at J, leaving 5 bases unmatched. Looked up from germline, CDR1 is SGDLS and CDR2 is YYNGEE. CDR3 in DNA: TGTGCCAGCAGCGTAGGTACTAGCGGGGGGGCTAAGTTCTTC. It translates to CASSVGTSGGAKFF.